This T cell receptor (beta chain) appears in the sequencing data of a study of OX40 agonist ivuxolimab in advanced cancers. The V end was cut by 3 bases, the J end by 10 bases, with 10 bases between. The CDR3 is 12 residues long. Germline V gene data show CDR1 as MGHRA and CDR2 as YSYEKL. TCRdb keeps only in-frame clones here, not all; method: immunoSEQ multiplex PCR. This table holds around 44,000 clones, about 89% found once. This clone has only one observation. This specimen was CD4+ or CD8+ T cells sorted from blood, taken in a trial of the OX40 agonist ivuxolimab. The chain carries TRBV4-1 and TRBJ2-1; TRBD1 might be the D (5 bases). The sequence was obtained from an adult with an advanced solid tumor such as melanoma, head and neck, liver or kidney cancer. CDR3 sequence reads: CASSHRTTEQFF. CDR3 DNA sequence: TGCGCCAGCAGCCACCGGACAACCGAGCAGTTCTTC.